This TCR beta chain originates from a study of cytomegalovirus exposure and HLA in healthy donors. In the PCR, 60 Vbeta and 13 Jbeta primers were used. Only in-frame clones appear in the TCRdb table, and some are missing; sequencing was by immunoSEQ multiplex PCR. Of more than 150,000 clones in the sample, 84% are singletons; the top ten hold more than 0.95%. Whole-study results and caveats: A few CMV-associated chains proved CMV antigen-specific in vitro. Common viral pathogens seemed, in a later analysis, to connect with several of the most significant clusters.

As regards this clone: What it recognizes is unknown. Sequence at one end of the junction differs from germline and may be a read error. The same CDR3 also results from other DNA sequences found in this sample.

Sequenced input: PBMCs. This TCR was recovered from a girl between 2 and 10 years old in good health and CMV-seropositive.

CDR3 residues: CASSSPGERETQYF. The DNA for the CDR3 is TGCGCCAGCAGCTCCCCGGGGGAGAGGGAGACTCAGTACTTC. The V call is TRBV5-1, the J call TRBJ2-5, with D perhaps TRBD2 (6 bases). This CDR3 has 14 residues. Germline V gives CDR1 SGHRS, CDR2 YFSETQ. Complete variable domain (other parts from reference TRBV5-1 and TRBJ2-5): KAGVTQTPRYLIKTRGQQVTLSCSPISGHRSVSWYQQTPGQGLQFLFEYFSETQRNKGNFPGRFSGRQFSNSRSEMNVSTLELGDSALYLCASSSPGERETQYFGPGTRLLVL.